Sequencing of this TCR beta chain was carried out in a study of CD8 T cells in ankylosing spondylitis. The table lists this clonotype with a few counts. Its antigen is unidentified. Study observations and caveats: Reportedly, matched ankylosing spondylitis synovial fluid was significantly enriched for disease-linked clones. Characteristic, it appeared, of ankylosing spondylitis blood was a TCR beta motif of roughly eight highly homologous variants.

The TCR beta libraries were generated through quantitative 5'-RACE incorporating molecular barcodes. From the 5' RACE reads, TCRdb called clonotypes with MiXCR, one entry per CDR3 protein. The sample comprises about 450,000 distinct CDR3 sequences, about 24% of which are singletons, and 0.89% rests with the top ten. The specimen sequenced was blood, either unsorted or a sorted T cell fraction (not recorded which). The source is a male donor with ankylosing spondylitis.

This chain's CDR3 is CASSPTTMNTGELFF. The DNA of the CDR3 is TGTGCCAGCAGCCCAACGACCATGAACACCGGGGAGCTGTTTTTT. The chain uses TRBV11-2 and TRBJ2-2; no definite D call. The germline V and J ends were trimmed by 5 bases and 1 base, with 11 bases remaining between them. Germline V gives CDR1 SGHAT, CDR2 FQNNGV. The CDR3 has 15 residues.